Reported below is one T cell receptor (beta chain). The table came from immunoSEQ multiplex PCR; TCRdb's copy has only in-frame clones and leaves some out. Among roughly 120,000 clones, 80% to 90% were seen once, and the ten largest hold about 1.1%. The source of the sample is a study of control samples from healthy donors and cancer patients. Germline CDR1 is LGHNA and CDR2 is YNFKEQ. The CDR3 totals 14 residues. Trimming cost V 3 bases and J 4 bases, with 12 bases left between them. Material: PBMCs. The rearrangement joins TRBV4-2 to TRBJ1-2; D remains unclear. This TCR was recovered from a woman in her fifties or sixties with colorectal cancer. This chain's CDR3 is CASSQRQDLYGYTF. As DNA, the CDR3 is TGTGCCAGCAGCCAGCGGCAAGACCTCTATGGCTACACCTTC.